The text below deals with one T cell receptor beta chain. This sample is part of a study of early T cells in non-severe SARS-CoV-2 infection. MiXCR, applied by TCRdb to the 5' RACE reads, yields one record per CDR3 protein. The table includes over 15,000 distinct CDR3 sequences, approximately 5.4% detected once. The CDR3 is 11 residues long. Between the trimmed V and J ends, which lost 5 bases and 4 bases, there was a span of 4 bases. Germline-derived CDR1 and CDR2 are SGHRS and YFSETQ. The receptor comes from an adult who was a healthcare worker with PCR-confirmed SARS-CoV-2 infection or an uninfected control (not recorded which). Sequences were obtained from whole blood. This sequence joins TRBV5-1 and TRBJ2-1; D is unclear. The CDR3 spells CASRIYNEQFF. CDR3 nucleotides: TGCGCCAGCAGGATTTACAATGAGCAGTTCTTC.